Below, 24 T cell receptor beta chains from the same sample are listed, as sequenced in a study of blood T cell repertoires in COVID-19. Sequenced by immunoSEQ multiplex PCR; TCRdb stores in-frame clones only, minus some. The sample holds around 250,000 clones, over 80% seen once. Sample: peripheral blood. The origin of the receptors is a man younger than 40 who had recovered from COVID-19.

This clone was seen ten or more times. This chain uses TRBV6-5 with TRBJ2-7; tentative D call: TRBD1 (5 bases). The CDR3 runs to 15 residues. CDR1 is MNHEY, CDR2 SVGAGI, per germline. Trimming took 5 bases from V and 3 from J, leaving 17 bases between them. The CDR3 coding sequence is TGTGCCAGCAGTCCCGACCCCTCAGGGATCTACGAGCAGTACTTC. It encodes CASSPDPSGIYEQYF.

This chain connects TRBV10-3 to TRBJ1-6; D is perhaps TRBD1 (6 bases). V was pared by 10 bases and J by 7 bases, with 11 bases between. This CDR3 has 12 residues. Germline assignment: CDR1 ENHRY and CDR2 SYGVKD. For the CDR3, the DNA is TGTGCCACTAGGGGGGGGAATTCACCCCTCCACTTT. Its translation is CATRGGNSPLHF.

The V gene is TRBV18, the J gene TRBJ1-3, with 7 nucleotides matching TRBD1. V lost 11 bases, J lost 1 base, and 5 bases stayed unmatched. The CDR3 has 13 residues. The germline V gene has CDR1 KGHSH and CDR2 LQKENI. The CDR3 region has the DNA TGTGCCCAGAGCAGGGGGTCTGGAAACACCATATATTTT. Encoded protein: CAQSRGSGNTIYF.

The chain couples TRBV4-1 to TRBJ2-2; D might be TRBD2 (5 bases). Per the germline V gene, CDR1 is MGHRA and CDR2 is YSYEKL. The CDR3 consists of 16 residues. V was cut by 4 bases and J by 7 bases, with 19 bases left in between. The CDR3, as DNA: TGCGCCAGCAGCCCCCTTGGCGGGTCCCTACTCGGGGAGCTGTTTTTT. Translated: CASSPLGGSLLGELFF.

V gene TRBV5-4 combines with J gene TRBJ2-1; D might be TRBD2 (6 bases). Germline V gene lookup returns CDR1 SGHNT and CDR2 YYREEE (reference sequence). The length of the CDR3 is 16 residues. With 4 bases removed from V and 0 bases from J, the gap between germline ends came to 14 bases. The DNA for the CDR3 is TGTGCCAGCAGCCCCGGGGGAGGAAGCTCCTACAATGAGCAGTTCTTC. It codes for CASSPGGGSSYNEQFF.

V is TRBV19 and J is TRBJ1-1; D gene unclear. Trimming shortened V by 5 bases and J by 0 bases, and 22 bases separated the two germline ends. This CDR3 comprises 18 residues. In germline, CDR1 is LNHDA, CDR2 SQIVND (reference sequence). CDR3 bases: TGTGCCAGTAGTTCAACGGTCAGGCAGAACCTAATGAACACTGAAGCTTTCTTT. Its protein is CASSSTVRQNLMNTEAFF.

The genes are TRBV5-1 and TRBJ1-4; D remains ambiguous. V lost 4 bases and J 0 bases, leaving 10 bases between the germline ends. Per the germline V gene, CDR1 is SGHRS and CDR2 is YFSETQ. CDR3 length equals 15 residues. CDR3 bases: TGCGCCAGCAGCGGATCCGGAGCAACTAATGAAAAACTGTTTTTT. This translates into CASSGSGATNEKLFF.

This chain links TRBV6-6 with TRBJ1-3, with 7 bases matching TRBD1. CDR3 length: 18 amino acids. In germline, CDR1 is MNHNY, CDR2 SVGAGI (reference sequence). Trimming at V came to 5 bases and at J to 0 bases, leaving 13 bases not matched to a gene. The CDR3 region is CASSQQPKGASSGNTIYF. In DNA form, the CDR3 reads TGTGCCAGCAGTCAACAACCCAAGGGGGCGAGCTCTGGAAACACCATATATTTT.

In its sample, this clone was seen once. CDR3 DNA sequence: TGTGCCAGCAGCCGAGGACTAGCGCCCTACAATGAGCAGTTCTTC. Amino acids: CASSRGLAPYNEQFF. The genes are TRBV11-2 and TRBJ2-1, with 9 nucleotides matching TRBD2. CDR3 length: 15 amino acids. Germline assignment: CDR1 SGHAT and CDR2 FQNNGV. Trimming removed 5 bases from V and 2 bases from J; junction bases left unmatched: 4. Supplemented by reference TRBV11-2 and TRBJ2-1, the full variable domain reads EAGVAQSPRYKIIEKRQSVAFWCNPISGHATLYWYQQILGQGPKLLIQFQNNGVVDDSQLPKDRFSAERLKGVDSTLKIQPAKLEDSAVYLCASSRGLAPYNEQFFGPGTRLTVL.

This chain links TRBV5-1 with TRBJ1-1; unclear D gene. Trimming took 1 base from V and 0 from J, leaving 7 bases between them. The CDR3 runs to 14 residues. Per germline, CDR1 SGHRS and CDR2 YFSETQ. The CDR3 DNA is TGCGCCAGCAGCTTGACAGAATTGAACACTGAAGCTTTCTTT. This sequence encodes CASSLTELNTEAFF.

This rearrangement joins TRBV9 to TRBJ2-3; weak D call: TRBD2 (5 bases). The CDR3 totals 15 residues. V gave up 2 bases and J gave up 1 base, with 11 bases separating them. Germline CDR1 is SGDLS and CDR2 is YYNGEE. The CDR3 DNA is TGTGCCAGCAGCGTCCCAGGAGCGGGCACAGATACGCAGTATTTT. This gives the protein CASSVPGAGTDTQYF.

This CDR3 is CASRGQGKNIQYF. The CDR3 DNA is TGTGCCAGCAGGGGACAGGGCAAAAACATTCAGTACTTC. The chain carries TRBV6-5 and TRBJ2-4, with 9 bases that match TRBD1. The germline CDR1 and CDR2 sequences are MNHEY and SVGAGI. CDR3 size: 13 residues. V lost 6 bases, J lost 3 bases, and 0 bases stayed unmatched.

V and J are TRBV10-2 and TRBJ1-2; weak D call: TRBD1 (5 bases). Germline V CDR1 and CDR2: WSHSY, SAAADI. The CDR3 extends over 14 amino acids. V was cut by 0 bases and J by 6 bases, with 11 bases left in between. Written as DNA, the CDR3 is TGCGCCAGCAGTGAGTCCCCAGGGAAGGATGGCTACACCTTC. The encoded protein is CASSESPGKDGYTF.

The V call is TRBV19, the J call TRBJ2-7, with D possibly matching TRBD2 (7 bases). Trimming took off 4 bases at V and 1 base at J, with 14 bases between the two ends. The CDR3 loop spans 15 amino acids. Germline V CDR1 and CDR2: LNHDA, SQIVND (reference sequence). The CDR3 nucleotides are TGTGCCAGTAGTACACAGGGAGGGTCTTCCTACGAGCAGTACTTC. This codes for CASSTQGGSSYEQYF.

This chain links TRBV7-9 with TRBJ2-5; the match to TRBD2 covers 12 bases. With V trimmed by 5 bases and J by 9 bases, 1 base remained unmatched. Germline V gives CDR1 SEHNR, CDR2 FQNEAQ (reference sequence). The CDR3 length is 12 residues. The CDR3 loop is CASSRLAGAQYF. Written as DNA, the CDR3 is TGTGCCAGCAGCAGACTAGCGGGGGCCCAGTACTTC.

J is TRBJ2-7 and V is TRBV6-4; 8 bases match TRBD2. The CDR3 runs 14 residues. The trim removed 8 bases at V and 4 bases at J, leaving 10 bases unmatched. Germline V gene data show CDR1 as MRHNA and CDR2 as SNTAGT. CDR3 nucleotides: TGTGCCAGCGGGACCGGGGGGGGCCTGTACGAGCAGTACTTC. Translating it yields CASGTGGGLYEQYF.

This clone appeared once. This chain uses TRBV29-1 with TRBJ2-2; a possible D gene is TRBD1 (6 bases). V was cut by 7 bases and J by 5 bases, with 17 bases left in between. Germline V gene lookup returns CDR1 SQVTM and CDR2 ANQGSEA. This CDR3 has 14 amino acids. The CDR3 sequence is CSASTGSRTGELFF. DNA for the CDR3: TGCAGCGCGTCAACAGGGAGTCGAACCGGGGAGCTGTTTTTT.

This chain uses TRBV5-6 with TRBJ1-2; D is perhaps TRBD1 (6 bases). This CDR3 spans 12 amino acids. Germline V gene sequence: CDR1 SGHDT, CDR2 YYEEEE. V lost 5 bases and J lost 13, with 18 bases in between. The CDR3 nucleotides read TGTGCCAGCAGATCCCATACAGGGTTCTCCACCTTC. It translates to CASRSHTGFSTF.

The rearrangement uses TRBV10-3 and TRBJ2-5; D possibly corresponds to TRBD1 (6 bases). The CDR3 length is 14 residues. V was shortened by 5 bases and J by 5 bases, with 15 bases between the two germline ends. Germline V gene lookup returns CDR1 ENHRY and CDR2 SYGVKD. The CDR3 region has the DNA TGTGCCATCAGTCACAGGGAGCGATGGGAGACCCAGTACTTC. Its translation: CAISHRERWETQYF.

The J gene is TRBJ1-1, the V gene TRBV19; 11 nucleotides line up with TRBD1. Germline V gene sequence: CDR1 LNHDA, CDR2 SQIVND (reference sequence). This CDR3 is 15 amino acids long. The trim removed 7 bases at V and 0 bases at J, leaving 4 bases unmatched. DNA of the CDR3: TGTGCCAGTACCAGGACAGGGGGCTTGAACACTGAAGCTTTCTTT. Protein sequence: CASTRTGGLNTEAFF.

The chain links TRBV5-5 to TRBJ1-2, with 7 bases aligning to TRBD1. This CDR3 is built from 17 residues. V gave up 1 base and J gave up 4 bases; unmatched junction bases: 13. CDR1 SGHKS and CDR2 YYEKEE come from the germline V gene (reference sequence). CDR3 DNA: TGTGCCAGCAGCTTGACCTACCGGGGACAGCTTTTCTATGGCTACACCTTC. This gives the protein CASSLTYRGQLFYGYTF.

The CDR3 sequence is CASRGQGEQFF. Here the CDR3 DNA reads TGTGCCAGCAGGGGACAGGGGGAGCAGTTCTTC. The chain is built from TRBV9 and TRBJ2-1, with TRBD1 matching 10 bases. CDR1 SGDLS and CDR2 YYNGEE come from the germline V gene. V was clipped by 5 bases and J by 10 bases; unmatched bases: 0. This CDR3 spans 11 amino acids.

The chain recombines TRBV15 with TRBJ2-7; D gene unclear. Germline V gene lookup returns CDR1 LNHNV and CDR2 YYDKDF (reference sequence). The CDR3 has 13 residues. Trimming shortened V by 5 bases and J by 6 bases, and 14 bases separated the two germline ends. CDR3 sequence reads: CATSVSPTAEQYF. DNA of the CDR3: TGTGCCACCAGCGTAAGTCCCACAGCCGAGCAGTACTTC.

The chain employs TRBV19 and TRBJ2-3, with D possibly TRBD2 on 5 matching bases. The germline gives CDR1 LNHDA, CDR2 SQIVND (reference sequence). The CDR3 spans 13 residues. Trimming removed 11 bases at V and 2 bases at J, with 14 bases between. DNA for the CDR3: TGTGCCTCGGGAACGGCAGACACAGATACGCAGTATTTT. Amino acid sequence: CASGTADTDTQYF. Looking up the rest from reference TRBV19 and TRBJ2-3 gives the full variable domain: DGGITQSPKYLFRKEGQNVTLSCEQNLNHDAMYWYRQDPGQGLRLIYYSQIVNDFQKGDIAEGYSVSREKKESFPLTVTSAQKNPTAFYLCASGTADTDTQYFGPGTRLTVL.